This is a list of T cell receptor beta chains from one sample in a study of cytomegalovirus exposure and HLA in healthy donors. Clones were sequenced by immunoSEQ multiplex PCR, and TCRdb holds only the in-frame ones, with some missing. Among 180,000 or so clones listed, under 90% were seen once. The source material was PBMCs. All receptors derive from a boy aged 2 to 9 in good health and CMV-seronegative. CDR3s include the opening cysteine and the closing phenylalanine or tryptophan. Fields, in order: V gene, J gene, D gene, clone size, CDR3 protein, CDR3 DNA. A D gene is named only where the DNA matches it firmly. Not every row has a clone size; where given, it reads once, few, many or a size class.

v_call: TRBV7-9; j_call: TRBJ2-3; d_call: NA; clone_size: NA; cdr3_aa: CASSLNSFTSTDTQYF; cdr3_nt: TGTGCCAGCAGCTTAAACTCCTTTACTAGCACAGATACGCAGTATTTT
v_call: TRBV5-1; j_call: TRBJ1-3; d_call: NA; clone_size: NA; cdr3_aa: CASSLSGTPGAGNTIYF; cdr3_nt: TGCGCCAGCAGCTTGTCGGGGACCCCGGGGGCTGGAAACACCATATATTTT
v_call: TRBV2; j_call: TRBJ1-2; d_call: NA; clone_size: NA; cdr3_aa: CASSERASGIHGYTF; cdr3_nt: TGTGCCAGCAGTGAAAGGGCTTCGGGGATTCATGGCTACACCTTC
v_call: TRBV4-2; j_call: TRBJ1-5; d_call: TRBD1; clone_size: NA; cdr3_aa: CASSSRGRDRGNQPQHF; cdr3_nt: TGTGCCAGCAGCTCTAGGGGAAGGGACAGGGGCAATCAGCCCCAGCATTTT
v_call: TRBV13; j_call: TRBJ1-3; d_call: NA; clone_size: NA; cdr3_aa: CASSLRTVVSSGNTIYF; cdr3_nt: TGTGCCAGCAGCTTACGGACAGTTGTATCCTCTGGAAACACCATATATTTT
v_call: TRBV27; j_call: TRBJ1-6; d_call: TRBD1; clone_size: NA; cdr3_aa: CASSLGQGVGLYNSPLHF; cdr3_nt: TGTGCCAGCAGTCTCGGACAGGGCGTGGGACTCTATAATTCACCCCTCCACTTT
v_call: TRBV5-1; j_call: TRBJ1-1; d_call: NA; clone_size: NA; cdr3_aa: CASSLEGQNTEAFF; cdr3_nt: TGCGCCAGCAGCTTGGAGGGACAGAACACTGAAGCTTTCTTT
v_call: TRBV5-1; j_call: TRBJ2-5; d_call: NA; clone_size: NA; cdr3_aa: CASSSPPLEGETQYF; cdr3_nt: TGCGCCAGCAGCTCCCCCCCCCTGGAGGGAGAGACCCAGTACTTC
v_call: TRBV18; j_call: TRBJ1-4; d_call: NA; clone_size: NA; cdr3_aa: CASSPIDTRALGEKLFF; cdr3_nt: TGTGCCAGCTCACCGATCGATACCAGGGCGTTAGGAGAAAAACTGTTTTTT
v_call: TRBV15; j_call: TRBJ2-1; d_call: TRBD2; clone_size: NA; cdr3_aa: CATSRDFPLGRGVYNEQFF; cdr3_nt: TGTGCCACCAGCAGAGATTTCCCTTTGGGGCGGGGGGTCTACAATGAGCAGTTCTTC
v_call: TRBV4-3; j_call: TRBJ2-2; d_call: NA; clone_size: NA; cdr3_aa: CASSQVVQGGELFF; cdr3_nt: TGCGCCAGCAGCCAAGTGGTTCAGGGGGGGGAGCTGTTTTTT
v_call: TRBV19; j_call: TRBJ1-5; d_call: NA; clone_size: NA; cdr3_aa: CASSLQAPGGQPQHF; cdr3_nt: TGTGCCAGTAGTCTACAGGCACCCGGCGGTCAGCCCCAGCATTTT
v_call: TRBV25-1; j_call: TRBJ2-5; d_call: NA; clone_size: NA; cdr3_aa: CASSEYKGETQYF; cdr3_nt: TGTGCCAGCAGTGAATATAAGGGGGAGACCCAGTACTTC
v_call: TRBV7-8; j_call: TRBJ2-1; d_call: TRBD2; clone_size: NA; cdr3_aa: CASSPRGVHNEQFF; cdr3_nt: TGTGCCAGCAGCCCGCGGGGGGTGCACAATGAGCAGTTCTTC
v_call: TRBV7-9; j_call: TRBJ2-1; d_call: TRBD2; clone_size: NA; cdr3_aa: CASSLGPGGTSYNEQFF; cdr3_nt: TGTGCCAGCAGCTTAGGTCCCGGGGGGACTTCCTACAATGAGCAGTTCTTC
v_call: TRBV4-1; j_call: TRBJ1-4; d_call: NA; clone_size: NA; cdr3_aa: CASSQVGQEGRANEKLFF; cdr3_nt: TGCGCCAGCAGCCAAGTCGGTCAAGAGGGAAGGGCTAATGAAAAACTGTTTTTT
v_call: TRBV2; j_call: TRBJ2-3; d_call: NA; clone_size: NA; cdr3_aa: CASRLGLASSTDTQYF; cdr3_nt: TGTGCCAGCAGACTGGGGCTAGCGTCTAGCACAGATACGCAGTATTTT
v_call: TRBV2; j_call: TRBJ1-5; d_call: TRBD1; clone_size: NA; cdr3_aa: CASSSLQGARSQPQHF; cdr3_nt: TGTGCCAGCAGTTCATTGCAGGGGGCGAGATCCCAGCCCCAGCATTTT
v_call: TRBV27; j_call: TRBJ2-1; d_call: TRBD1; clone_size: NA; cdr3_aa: CASRTGINEQFF; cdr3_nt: TGTGCCAGCAGGACAGGGATAAATGAGCAGTTCTTC
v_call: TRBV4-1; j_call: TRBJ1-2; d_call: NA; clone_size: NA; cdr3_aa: CASSQERRGLSGYTF; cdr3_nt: TGCGCCAGCAGCCAAGAACGTCGAGGTTTGAGTGGCTACACCTTC
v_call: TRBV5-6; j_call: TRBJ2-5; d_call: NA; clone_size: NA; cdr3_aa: CASSSGVGETQYF; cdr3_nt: TGTGCCAGCAGCTCAGGGGTAGGGGAGACCCAGTACTTC
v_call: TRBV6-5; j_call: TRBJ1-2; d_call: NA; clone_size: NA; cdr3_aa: CASSYGGSTF; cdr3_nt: TGTGCCAGCAGCTATGGGGGCAGCACCTTC
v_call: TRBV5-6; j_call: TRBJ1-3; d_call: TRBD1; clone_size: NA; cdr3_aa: CASSLEGQFSYSGNTIYF; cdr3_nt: TGTGCCAGCAGTCTTGAGGGACAGTTTTCGTACTCTGGAAACACCATATATTTT
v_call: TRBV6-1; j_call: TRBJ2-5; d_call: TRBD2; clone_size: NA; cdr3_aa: CASSEKWRGGYVETQYF; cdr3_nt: TGTGCCAGCAGTGAAAAATGGCGCGGGGGGTATGTAGAGACCCAGTACTTC
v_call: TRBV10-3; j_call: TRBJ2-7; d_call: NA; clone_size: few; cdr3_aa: CAISDFSAGAAYEQYF; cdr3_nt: TGTGCCATCAGTGATTTCTCGGCAGGGGCAGCCTACGAGCAGTACTTC
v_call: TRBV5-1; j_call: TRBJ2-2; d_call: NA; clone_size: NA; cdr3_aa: CASSLGQVNTGELFF; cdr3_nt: TGCGCCAGCAGCTTGGGGCAGGTTAACACCGGGGAGCTGTTTTTT
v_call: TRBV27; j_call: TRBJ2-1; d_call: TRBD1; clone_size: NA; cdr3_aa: CASSLTGTGANEQFF; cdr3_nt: TGTGCCAGCAGTTTAACCGGGACAGGGGCCAATGAGCAGTTCTTC
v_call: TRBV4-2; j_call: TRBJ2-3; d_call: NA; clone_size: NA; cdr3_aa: CASSRGLVTDTQYF; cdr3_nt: TGTGCCAGCAGCCGGGGACTTGTCACAGATACGCAGTATTTT
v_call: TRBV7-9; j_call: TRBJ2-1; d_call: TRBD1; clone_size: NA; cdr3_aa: CASSPSAGTGYNEQFF; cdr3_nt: TGTGCCAGCAGCCCAAGCGCCGGGACAGGATACAATGAGCAGTTCTTC
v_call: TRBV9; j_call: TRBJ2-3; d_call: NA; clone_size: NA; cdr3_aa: CASSPRLPSTDTQYF; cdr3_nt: TGTGCCAGCAGCCCCCGACTGCCTAGCACAGATACGCAGTATTTT
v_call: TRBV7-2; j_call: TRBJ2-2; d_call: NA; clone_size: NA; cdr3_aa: CASSLGRYANTGELFF; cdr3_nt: TGTGCCAGCAGCTTGGGGCGGTACGCGAACACCGGGGAGCTGTTTTTT
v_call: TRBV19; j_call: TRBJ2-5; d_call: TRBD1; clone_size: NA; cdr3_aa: CASSIPGTGKETQYF; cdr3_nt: TGTGCCAGTAGTATACCCGGGACAGGGAAAGAGACCCAGTACTTC
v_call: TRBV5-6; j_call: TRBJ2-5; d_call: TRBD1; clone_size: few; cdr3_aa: CASSLGLGGKETQYF; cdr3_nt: TGTGCCAGCAGCTTGGGTTTAGGGGGCAAAGAGACCCAGTACTTC
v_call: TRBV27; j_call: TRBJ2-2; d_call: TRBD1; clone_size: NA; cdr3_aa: CASRTGLKGANTGELFF; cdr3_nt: TGTGCCAGCAGGACAGGGCTCAAAGGGGCGAACACCGGGGAGCTGTTTTTT
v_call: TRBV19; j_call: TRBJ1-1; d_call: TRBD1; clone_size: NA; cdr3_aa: CASRTGRGTEAFF; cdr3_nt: TGTGCCAGTCGGACAGGTCGCGGCACTGAAGCTTTCTTT
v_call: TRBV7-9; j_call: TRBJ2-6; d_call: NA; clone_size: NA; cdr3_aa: CASSQKGQGLSSGANVLTF; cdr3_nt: TGTGCCAGCAGCCAGAAGGGCCAGGGTCTGAGCTCTGGGGCCAACGTCCTGACTTTC
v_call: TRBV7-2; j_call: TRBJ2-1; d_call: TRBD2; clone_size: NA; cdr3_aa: CASSTTSSYNEQFF; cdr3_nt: TGTGCCAGCAGCACGACTAGCAGCTACAATGAGCAGTTCTTC
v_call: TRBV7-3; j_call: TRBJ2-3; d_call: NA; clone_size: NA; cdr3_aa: CASSPQGTDTQYF; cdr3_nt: TGTGCCAGCAGCCCACAGGGCACAGATACGCAGTATTTT
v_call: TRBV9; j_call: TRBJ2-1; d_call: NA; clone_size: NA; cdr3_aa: CASSVDSGSYNEQFF; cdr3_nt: TGTGCCAGCAGCGTAGATAGCGGTTCCTACAATGAGCAGTTCTTC
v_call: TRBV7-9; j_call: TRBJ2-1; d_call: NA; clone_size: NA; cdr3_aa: CASSRTVAYNEQFF; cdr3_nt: TGTGCCAGCAGCCGGACTGTAGCCTACAATGAGCAGTTCTTC
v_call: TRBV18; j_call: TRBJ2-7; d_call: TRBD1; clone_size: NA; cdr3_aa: CASSSRTGENEQYF; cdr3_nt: TGTGCCAGCTCAAGCCGGACAGGGGAGAACGAGCAGTACTTC
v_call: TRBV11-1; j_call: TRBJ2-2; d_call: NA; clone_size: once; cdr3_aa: CASSLRYGRIRPGELFF; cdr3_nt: TGTGCCAGCAGCCTACGATATGGGAGGATAAGACCCGGGGAGCTGTTTTTT
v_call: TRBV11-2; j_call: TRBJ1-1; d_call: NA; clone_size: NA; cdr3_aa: CASSLGTGRGAEAFF; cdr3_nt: TGTGCCAGCAGCTTAGGAACTGGCAGGGGTGCTGAAGCTTTCTTT
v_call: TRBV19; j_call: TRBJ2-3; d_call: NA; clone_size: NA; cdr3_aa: CASSIIDSPLGQYF; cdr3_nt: TGTGCCAGTAGTATTATAGACTCTCCTTTGGGGCAGTATTTT
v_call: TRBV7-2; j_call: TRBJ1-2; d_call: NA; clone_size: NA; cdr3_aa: CASSLYGGANYGYTF; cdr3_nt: TGTGCCAGCAGCTTATACGGAGGGGCTAACTATGGCTACACCTTC
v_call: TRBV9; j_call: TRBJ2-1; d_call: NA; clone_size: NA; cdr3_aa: CASSPQQVPSSYNEQFF; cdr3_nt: TGTGCCAGCAGCCCACAACAGGTCCCGAGCTCCTACAATGAGCAGTTCTTC
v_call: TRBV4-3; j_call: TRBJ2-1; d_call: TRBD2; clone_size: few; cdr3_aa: CASSQEVGRAGGPSSYNEQFF; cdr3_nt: TGCGCCAGCAGCCAAGAAGTTGGGCGAGCGGGGGGGCCTAGCTCCTACAATGAGCAGTTCTTC
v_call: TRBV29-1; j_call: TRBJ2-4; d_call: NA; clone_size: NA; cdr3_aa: CSAADSQLAKNIQYF; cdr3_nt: TGCAGCGCCGCCGACAGCCAACTAGCCAAAAACATTCAGTACTTC
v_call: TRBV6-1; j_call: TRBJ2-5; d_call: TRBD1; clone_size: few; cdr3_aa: CASTADRSYQETQYF; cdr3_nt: TGTGCCAGCACCGCGGACAGGTCGTACCAAGAGACCCAGTACTTC
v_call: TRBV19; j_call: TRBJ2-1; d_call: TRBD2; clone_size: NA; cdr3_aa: CASSIGAGGIYNEQFF; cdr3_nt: TGTGCCAGTAGTATTGGAGCGGGGGGCATCTACAATGAGCAGTTCTTC
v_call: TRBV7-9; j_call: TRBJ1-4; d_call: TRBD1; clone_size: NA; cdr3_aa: CASSYRGQEKLFF; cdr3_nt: TGTGCCAGCAGCTACAGGGGGCAGGAAAAACTGTTTTTT